This T cell receptor (beta chain) was obtained from a study of CD8 T cells in ankylosing spondylitis. By quantitative 5'-RACE with molecular barcodes, the TCR beta libraries were made. In TCRdb, the 5' RACE reads were re-called with MiXCR into one record per CDR3 protein. The top ten clones hold 2.5% to 3% of a sample with 100,000 to 150,000 distinct CDR3 sequences, around 13% of them seen once. Study results and caveats: Reportedly, disease-linked clones are significantly enriched in ankylosing spondylitis patients' matched synovial fluid.

The CDR3 sequence is 14 residues long. Germline V gene lookup returns CDR1 LNHDA and CDR2 SQIVND (reference sequence). The V end lost 8 bases, the J end lost 6 bases, and 19 bases lay between the germline ends. This clonotype was picked up many times. Its antigen is not identified. This chain uses TRBV19 with TRBJ1-2, with D possibly TRBD1 on 6 matching bases. The clonotype was recovered from a female donor with ankylosing spondylitis or in good health (not recorded which). Sequenced: blood, either unsorted or a sorted T cell fraction (not recorded which). The CDR3 sequence: CASGPLSGGNGYTF. CDR3 DNA: TGTGCCAGTGGACCCCTTTCTGGGGGCAATGGCTACACCTTC.